This is a list of T cell receptor beta chains from one sample in a study of cytomegalovirus exposure and HLA in healthy donors. Repertoires were generated with immunoSEQ multiplex PCR, while TCRdb's copy carries only in-frame clones and drops some. Counted here are about 130,000 clones, around 82% occurring once; the ten biggest clones make up approximately 1.2%. The source material was PBMCs. These receptors were collected from a middle-aged man in good health and CMV-seronegative. Both conserved end residues are part of each CDR3. Each record gives: V gene, D gene, clone size, J gene, CDR3 DNA, CDR3 protein. D genes are given only for firm matches. Clone size is not always given. Where it is, it says once, few, many or a class for expanded clones.

V: TRBV28; D: .; size: .; J: TRBJ1-2; DNA: TGTGCCAGCACCCGGGAGGGTTACTATGGCTACACCTTC; CDR3: CASTREGYYGYTF
V: TRBV28; D: TRBD1; size: .; J: TRBJ1-5; DNA: TGTGCCAGCAGAACCGGGACAGGCAATCAGCCCCAGCATTTT; CDR3: CASRTGTGNQPQHF
V: TRBV5-1; D: .; size: .; J: TRBJ2-7; DNA: TGCGCCAGCAGCCCGAGCGGCAGCTCCTACGAGCAGTACTTC; CDR3: CASSPSGSSYEQYF
V: TRBV28; D: .; size: .; J: TRBJ1-2; DNA: TGTGCCAGCAAAGTGGGGGGGCGGTATGGCTACACCTTC; CDR3: CASKVGGRYGYTF
V: TRBV4-3; D: .; size: .; J: TRBJ1-5; DNA: TGCGCCAGCAGCCAAAAACCAGGACTGGTGAGCAATCAGCCCCAGCATTTT; CDR3: CASSQKPGLVSNQPQHF
V: TRBV7-9; D: TRBD1; size: .; J: TRBJ2-7; DNA: TGTGCCAGCAGCTTTTCCGGGACAGGGGCCTACGAGCAGTACTTC; CDR3: CASSFSGTGAYEQYF
V: TRBV25-1; D: .; size: once; J: TRBJ2-7; DNA: TGTGCCAGCAGTGAAAATCGCTACGAGCAGTACTTC; CDR3: CASSENRYEQYF
V: TRBV7-9; D: TRBD1; size: .; J: TRBJ2-7; DNA: TGTGCCAGCAGCTTAGGGACAGGGGAGTACTACTACGAGCAGTACTTC; CDR3: CASSLGTGEYYYEQYF
V: TRBV7-9; D: .; size: .; J: TRBJ1-2; DNA: TGTGCCAGCAGCTCCATGACAGGTCCTAACTATGGCTACACCTTC; CDR3: CASSSMTGPNYGYTF
V: TRBV7-2; D: .; size: .; J: TRBJ2-7; DNA: TGTGCCAGCACCTTGGGGGCCCCCTACGAGCAGTACTTC; CDR3: CASTLGAPYEQYF
V: TRBV7-9; D: TRBD1; size: .; J: TRBJ1-2; DNA: TGTGCCAGCAGACGGGACAGCTATGGCTACACCTTC; CDR3: CASRRDSYGYTF
V: TRBV6-5; D: .; size: .; J: TRBJ1-5; DNA: TGTGCCAGCAGTTACGGCAGCAATCAGCCCCAGCATTTT; CDR3: CASSYGSNQPQHF